This T cell receptor beta chain was profiled in a study of blood T cells in healthy people across ages. The overall study: Template switching retrieved approximately one barcoded beta molecule for each two T cells.

Total RNA extracted from each sample amounted to at least 6 micrograms. The ends were cut back, 0 bases at V and 3 bases at J, with 14 bases in the middle. The CDR3 length is 16 residues. CDR1 is MGHRA and CDR2 is YSYEKL in the germline V gene. Sample-barcoded 5' priming and a J-beta primer mix drove a second PCR of 7 to 11 cycles. A single record per CDR3 protein comes from TCRdb applying MiXCR to the 5' RACE reads. This sample has roughly 1.6 million distinct CDR3 sequences, with around 35% found just once. This clonotype was seen a few times. The target antigen is unknown. Study observations and caveats: Diversity was higher, and naive CD4+ cells more numerous, in long-lived donors than in aged donors.

The specimen was blood. The TCR sequence derives from a woman aged 25 to 45 in good health. The V call is TRBV4-1, the J call TRBJ1-1; D not resolved. For the CDR3, the DNA is TGCGCCAGCAGCCAAGAGGCGGCCGGGAGGCACACTGAAGCTTTCTTT. Its protein is CASSQEAAGRHTEAFF.